This T cell receptor (beta chain) came from a study of HIV-infected children after antiretroviral therapy interruption. The study, taken as a whole, reports: Naive CD4+ CDR3 sharing between time points fell after interruption began.

RNA-based 3' RACE libraries used unique molecular identifiers. Each CDR3 protein is one row after TCRdb ran MiXCR on the 3' RACE reads. The sample has approximately 89,000 distinct CDR3 sequences, approximately 6.9% seen once; the top ten hold roughly 1%. Treatment meaning: PENTA 11 planned treatment interruption arm or continuous ART arm. Germline V gives CDR1 SGHVS, CDR2 FNYEAQ. Trimming removed 4 bases at V and 2 bases at J, with 9 bases between. The CDR3 extends over 13 amino acids. The table lists this clonotype with many counts. Its target is not known. This TCR came from a pool of human donors with HIV. The chain joins TRBV7-6 to TRBJ2-7; D uncertain. The sequencing here drew on CD45RA+ CD4+ T cells from PBMCs, pooled from several time points, taken from a donor given antiretroviral therapy, either interrupted or continuous. Subset denoted: naive CD4+ CD45RA+ CD45RO- T cells. The CDR3 is CASSSTPTYEQYF. In DNA form, the CDR3 reads TGTGCCAGCAGCTCTACACCGACCTACGAGCAGTACTTC.